The 15 T cell receptor beta chains below all came from one sample that was sequenced in a study of technical replicates of blood from a few donors. The table came from immunoSEQ multiplex PCR; TCRdb's copy has only in-frame clones and leaves some out. The sample lists more than 90,000 clones; nearly 97% were seen once. Input material: T cells isolated from PBMCs. The source is a human donor in good health.

The chain combines TRBV19 with TRBJ2-7; 11 bases match TRBD1. The CDR3 spans 13 residues. With V trimmed by 9 bases and J by 6 bases, 7 bases remained unmatched. Germline lookup yields CDR1 LNHDA and CDR2 SQIVND (reference sequence). CDR3 region: CASRTGGNREQYF. The CDR3 DNA reads TGTGCCAGCAGGACAGGGGGCAATCGCGAGCAGTACTTC.

CDR3 sequence reads: CASSPRGMDTEAFF. In DNA form, the CDR3 reads TGTGCCAGCAGCCCCCGGGGGATGGACACTGAAGCTTTCTTT. V usage is TRBV9 and J usage is TRBJ1-1, with D maybe TRBD1 (5 bases). The CDR3 spans 14 residues. CDR1 is SGDLS and CDR2 is YYNGEE in the germline V gene. With 4 bases removed from V and 3 bases from J, the gap between germline ends came to 13 bases.

The rearrangement joins TRBV11-3 to TRBJ2-1; TRBD2 agrees at 7 bases. V lost 5 bases and J lost 3; bases outside the gene matches: 7. Germline loops: CDR1 SGHNT, CDR2 YENEEA. The CDR3 loop spans 15 amino acids. As DNA, the CDR3 is TGTGCCAGCAGCCACCGGCTAGCGGTCTACAATGAGCAGTTCTTC. Translated, it gives CASSHRLAVYNEQFF.

The V call is TRBV5-4, the J call TRBJ1-1, with D hard to call. Germline-derived CDR1 and CDR2 are SGHNT and YYREEE (reference sequence). V was pared by 5 bases and J by 5 bases, with 19 bases between. This CDR3 is built from 15 residues. CDR3 bases: TGTGCCAGCAGTCCAAATAAAGCGGAAAAAACTGAAGCTTTCTTT. This sequence encodes CASSPNKAEKTEAFF.

V usage is TRBV18 and J usage is TRBJ1-1; 9 bases agree with TRBD1. This CDR3 has 14 amino acids. The J segment lost 4 bases and the V segment lost 3 bases, leaving 3 bases of the junction unmatched. Germline V lookup: CDR1 KGHSH, CDR2 LQKENI. CDR3 DNA sequence: TGTGCCAGCTCACCTAACAGGGGGCCCACTGAAGCTTTCTTT. Encoded protein: CASSPNRGPTEAFF.

V is TRBV30 and J is TRBJ2-7; the match to TRBD1 covers 9 bases. Losses at the gene ends were 5 bases for V and 0 bases for J; bases not matched to a gene: 5. Germline lookup yields CDR1 GTSNPN and CDR2 SVGIG (reference sequence). The length of the CDR3 is 14 residues. CDR3 DNA sequence: TGTGCCTGGGGAGGACAGGGGATCTCCTACGAGCAGTACTTC. Amino acid sequence: CAWGGQGISYEQYF.

The chain joins TRBV11-2 to TRBJ2-7; TRBD2 might be the D (7 bases). CDR1 is SGHAT, CDR2 FQNNGV, per germline. Between the trimmed V and J ends, which lost 4 bases and 6 bases, there was a span of 22 bases. CDR3 length: 16 residues. The CDR3 coding sequence is TGTGCCAGCAGCTCCATCGGGGGGCTGTCAAGGGCCGAGCAGTACTTC. Protein: CASSSIGGLSRAEQYF.

V gene TRBV5-1 combines with J gene TRBJ1-4; the match to TRBD1 covers 9 bases. Germline V lookup: CDR1 SGHRS, CDR2 YFSETQ. Unmatched junction bases numbered 4, after V lost 0 bases and J lost 7 bases. There are 15 residues in the CDR3. This CDR3 is CASSLVTGGREKLFF. The CDR3 coding sequence is TGCGCCAGCAGCTTGGTGACAGGGGGTCGTGAAAAACTGTTTTTT.

A note on this clone: Sequence at one end of the junction differs from germline and may be a read error. The V call is TRBV28, the J call TRBJ1-5; D is unresolved. Germline assignment: CDR1 MDHEN and CDR2 SYDVKM. This CDR3 is 12 amino acids long. CDR3 loop: CASSRSSQPQHF. The CDR3 nucleotides read TGTGCCAGCAGCCGTAGCAGTCAGCCCCAGCATTTT.

The rearrangement links TRBV19 to TRBJ2-3; the match to TRBD1 covers 10 bases. Germline assignment: CDR1 LNHDA and CDR2 SQIVND (reference sequence). Trimming at V came to 7 bases and at J to 5 bases, leaving 12 bases not matched to a gene. This CDR3 contains 16 residues. In nucleotides, the CDR3 is TGTGCCAGTATGAATCGGGGGACAGGGGTCCAAGATACGCAGTATTTT. Protein product: CASMNRGTGVQDTQYF.

The rearrangement links TRBV28 to TRBJ2-7; 12 bases match TRBD2. This CDR3 region has 16 residues. Germline V gene lookup returns CDR1 MDHEN and CDR2 SYDVKM. The junction had 8 bases not matched to a gene; V was cut back by 6 bases and J by 2 bases. CDR3 bases: TGTGCCAGCAGCCCTAGACTAGCGGGAGTCGCCTACGAGCAGTACTTC. Translated, it gives CASSPRLAGVAYEQYF. The full variable domain, in which reference TRBV28 and TRBJ2-7 provide the parts outside the CDR3, is DVKVTQSSRYLVKRTGEKVFLECVQDMDHENMFWYRQDPGLGLRLIYFSYDVKMKEKGDIPEGYSVSREKKERFSLILESASTNQTSMYLCASSPRLAGVAYEQYFGPGTRLTVT.

The V gene is TRBV7-9, the J gene TRBJ1-1, with TRBD1 matching over 8 bases. Germline V lookup: CDR1 SEHNR, CDR2 FQNEAQ (reference sequence). V was clipped by 4 bases and J by 4 bases; unmatched bases: 5. CDR3 length equals 14 residues. This CDR3 reads CASSSETGATEAFF. The CDR3 region has the DNA TGTGCCAGCAGCTCAGAGACAGGGGCCACTGAAGCTTTCTTT.

This clone was counted a single time. This chain links TRBV19 with TRBJ1-1, with 7 bases lining up with TRBD1. Germline CDR1 LNHDA, CDR2 SQIVND (reference sequence). This CDR3 has 16 residues. V trimming: 4 bases; J trimming: 4 bases; junction bases outside the gene matches: 12. The CDR3 DNA reads as TGTGCCAGTAGTACTGGACAGGAATACATACCCACTGAAGCTTTCTTT. It is translated as CASSTGQEYIPTEAFF.

The chain joins TRBV11-2 to TRBJ1-4; 8 bases line up with TRBD1. CDR1 SGHAT and CDR2 FQNNGV come from the germline V gene. Germline trimming cut 3 bases from V and 7 bases from J; bases unmatched to any gene: 4. This CDR3 has 14 amino acids. The CDR3 loop is CASSFNRGIEKLFF. The CDR3 nucleotides are TGTGCCAGCAGCTTTAACAGGGGGATTGAAAAACTGTTTTTT.

This sequence joins TRBV27 and TRBJ1-5; TRBD1 agrees at 8 bases. The germline V gene has CDR1 MNHEY and CDR2 SMNVEV (reference sequence). The CDR3 contains 18 residues. Losses at the gene ends were 6 bases for V and 1 base for J; bases not matched to a gene: 14. CDR3 sequence reads: CASSLSFPTGASNQPQHF. The DNA for the CDR3 is TGTGCCAGCAGCCTCTCATTCCCGACAGGGGCAAGCAATCAGCCCCAGCATTTT.